One sample yielded the 31 T cell receptor beta chains listed below, sequenced in a study of vaccination and CD4 T cells after COVID-19. The antigens for these receptors are not known. Cultured CD4+ T cells had their DNA profiled by the Oncomine TCR Beta short-read assay. One entry per CDR3 protein, called by TCRdb with MiXCR from the PCR reads. This table holds 20,000 to 25,000 distinct CDR3 sequences, 35% to 40% found once. Sample treatment: approximately 10-day PBMC culture with coronavirus spike peptide pools or control peptides (ViraFEST assay). Here the sequenced sample was CD4+ T cells from blood, cultured in vitro, taken before SARS-CoV-2 vaccination. These receptors were taken from a human donor who had recovered from COVID-19.

The chain joins TRBV11-3 to TRBJ2-7, with D maybe TRBD1 (5 bases). Trimming removed 1 base from V and 5 bases from J, with 9 bases in between. The CDR3 length is 13 residues. Germline loops: CDR1 SGHNT, CDR2 YENEEA. CDR3: CASSLVVGHEQYF. The DNA of the CDR3 is TGTGCCAGCAGCTTAGTAGTGGGGCACGAGCAGTACTTC.

The chain recombines TRBV9 with TRBJ2-5, with TRBD1 matching 7 bases. The CDR3 is made up of 14 amino acids. Germline values: CDR1 SGDLS, CDR2 YYNGEE. Trimming removed 3 bases from V and 6 bases from J; junction bases left unmatched: 8. Here the CDR3 DNA reads TGTGCCAGCAGCGGACGGACAGGACTGCAGACCCAGTACTTC. This gives the protein CASSGRTGLQTQYF.

The chain has TRBV6-1 and TRBJ1-6; possibly TRBD1 for D (6 bases). The V end lost 1 base, the J end lost 1 base, and 17 bases lay between the germline ends. This CDR3 has 19 residues. Germline values: CDR1 MNHNS, CDR2 SASEGT. The chain's CDR3 is CASSEVGGAGRSYNSPLHF. CDR3 nucleotide sequence: TGTGCCAGCAGTGAAGTAGGGGGGGCAGGGAGATCCTATAATTCACCCCTCCACTTT.

The chain uses TRBV27 and TRBJ1-2; a possible D gene is TRBD1 (5 bases). CDR1 and CDR2 (germline): MNHEY, SMNVEV (reference sequence). The CDR3 runs 13 residues. V was trimmed by 3 bases and J by 8 bases, leaving 13 bases between them. CDR3 sequence: CASSLRTGGGYTF. Written as DNA, the CDR3 is TGTGCCAGCAGTTTGCGCACAGGCGGAGGCTACACCTTC.

J is TRBJ2-1 and V is TRBV11-3; D is unresolved. Germline V gene sequence: CDR1 SGHNT, CDR2 YENEEA. Trimming removed 4 bases at V and 0 bases at J, with 10 bases between. This CDR3 has 15 amino acids. The CDR3, as DNA: TGTGCCAGCAGCTACCGGCGGTACTCCTACAATGAGCAGTTCTTC. Residues: CASSYRRYSYNEQFF.

The sample holds a few counts of this clonotype. The chain is built from TRBV20-1 and TRBJ1-1; tentatively, D is TRBD1 (5 bases). There are 14 residues in the CDR3. CDR1 is DFQATT, CDR2 SNEGSKA, per germline (reference sequence). The V end was cut by 5 bases, the J end by 3 bases, with 16 bases between. This CDR3 is CSALSGRGDTEAFF. In nucleotides, the CDR3 is TGCAGTGCTTTGTCTGGCCGAGGGGACACTGAAGCTTTCTTT.

There are a few counts of this clonotype. The chain is built from TRBV19 and TRBJ1-2; no definite D call. CDR1 LNHDA and CDR2 SQIVND come from the germline V gene (reference sequence). This CDR3 is 12 amino acids long. V dropped 3 bases and J dropped 8 bases, with 10 bases sitting between them. The CDR3 region is CASSIGGNGYTF. CDR3 DNA: TGTGCCAGTAGTATTGGAGGGAACGGCTACACCTTC.

The J gene is TRBJ2-1, the V gene TRBV7-8; possible D gene TRBD1, 6 bases. Deletions cut 2 bases from V and 6 bases from J, with 20 bases between. This CDR3 contains 17 residues. CDR1 and CDR2 (germline): SGHVS, FQNEAQ. The CDR3 reads CASSLRSTGSITNEQFF. CDR3 coding DNA: TGTGCCAGCAGCTTAAGGTCCACAGGGTCTATAACCAATGAGCAGTTCTTC.

This chain links TRBV27 with TRBJ2-5; TRBD1 might be the D (6 bases). Deletions cut 4 bases from V and 4 bases from J, with 13 bases between. The germline V gene encodes CDR1 MNHEY and CDR2 SMNVEV (reference sequence). CDR3 length: 14 residues. CDR3 nucleotide sequence: TGTGCCAGCAGTTCCAAGACAGGAGGAGAGACCCAGTACTTC. Its protein is CASSSKTGGETQYF.

This clonotype was found a few times. This chain uses TRBV7-3 with TRBJ2-3, with D unresolved. In germline, CDR1 is SGHTA, CDR2 FQGTGA. The V end lost 5 bases, the J end lost 0 bases, and 15 bases lay between the germline ends. The CDR3 length is 16 residues. CDR3 bases: TGTGCCAGCAGCCCGAACACCCGAAGGAGCACAGATACGCAGTATTTT. Amino acids: CASSPNTRRSTDTQYF.

The J gene is TRBJ1-6, the V gene TRBV20-1, with D possibly being TRBD1 (5 bases). The length of the CDR3 is 16 residues. V was clipped by 0 bases and J by 4 bases, with 13 bases between them. Germline loops: CDR1 DFQATT, CDR2 SNEGSKA (reference sequence). CDR3 region: CSARDPGGTYNSPLHF. CDR3 DNA: TGCAGTGCTAGAGATCCGGGGGGAACTTATAATTCACCCCTCCACTTT.

This clonotype was detected only a few times. This chain uses TRBV6-2 or TRBV6-3 with TRBJ2-7; the match to TRBD1 covers 7 bases. With V trimmed by 1 base and J by 2 bases, 5 bases remained unmatched. Germline V lookup: CDR1 MNHEY, CDR2 SVGEGT. The CDR3 contains 15 residues. The CDR3 DNA is TGTGCCAGCAGTTACTTTACAGGGGACACCTACGAGCAGTACTTC. Amino acid sequence: CASSYFTGDTYEQYF.

CDR3 nucleotide sequence: TGTGCCAGCAGCTTTGGGTCGAGGAACACTGAAGCTTTCTTT. The encoded protein is CASSFGSRNTEAFF. V and J are TRBV11-3 and TRBJ1-1; D call uncertain. Germline V gives CDR1 SGHNT, CDR2 YENEEA. The length of the CDR3 is 14 residues. V dropped 3 bases and J dropped 1 base, with 9 bases sitting between them.

In its sample, this clonotype was seen a few times. V and J are TRBV27 and TRBJ1-6; the D is unclear. This CDR3 spans 15 amino acids. Trimming took 5 bases from V and 7 from J, leaving 15 bases between them. Germline CDR1 reads MNHEY; CDR2 reads SMNVEV (reference sequence). This CDR3 reads CASSINGRANSPLHF. The DNA for the CDR3 is TGTGCCAGCAGTATAAATGGACGGGCCAATTCACCCCTCCACTTT.

This clonotype was seen more than once but under ten times. The gene calls are TRBV9 and TRBJ2-7, with D unresolved. The CDR3 runs 14 residues. Germline V gene lookup returns CDR1 SGDLS and CDR2 YYNGEE. Trimming removed 4 bases at V and 2 bases at J, with 13 bases between. CDR3 sequence: CASSPFLTPYEQYF. The CDR3 region has the DNA TGTGCCAGCAGCCCCTTTCTAACCCCCTACGAGCAGTACTTC.

The chain combines TRBV7-2 with TRBJ2-7; D is perhaps TRBD1 or TRBD2 (5 bases each). This CDR3 region has 13 residues. Trimming pared 7 bases from V and 0 bases from J, leaving 10 bases between. Per the germline V gene, CDR1 is SGHTA and CDR2 is FQGNSA. The CDR3 DNA reads as TGTGCCAGCAACCTGAGGGGCTCCTACGAGCAGTACTTC. Its protein product is CASNLRGSYEQYF. Full variable domain (remainder filled in from reference TRBV7-2 and TRBJ2-7): GAGVSQSPSNKVTEKGKDVELRCDPISGHTALYWYRQSLGQGLEFLIYFQGNSAPDKSGLPSDRFSAERTGGSVSTLTIQRTQQEDSAVYLCASNLRGSYEQYFGPGTRLTVT.

CDR3 nucleotides: TGCGCCAGCAGTCAATTGAACGGGACCGAGACCTACGAGCAGTACTTC. It encodes CASSQLNGTETYEQYF. The rearrangement links TRBV23-1 to TRBJ2-7; D could derive from TRBD1 or TRBD2 (5 bases each). TRBV23-1 is given ORF status, its function remaining uncertain. The CDR3 covers 16 residues. Trimming stripped 1 base from V and 2 bases from J, with 15 bases between.

This clonotype was detected only a few times. The J gene is TRBJ1-1, the V gene TRBV4-2, with D hard to call. The length of the CDR3 is 18 residues. Trimming removed 1 base at V and 0 bases at J, with 18 bases between. Germline V CDR1 and CDR2: LGHNA, YNFKEQ. The CDR3 here is CASSQGRVRLSVNTEAFF. CDR3 in DNA: TGTGCCAGCAGCCAAGGTAGGGTCCGGTTATCGGTGAACACTGAAGCTTTCTTT.

The chain links TRBV2 to TRBJ2-1, with unresolved D. The CDR3 length is 14 residues. Germline CDR1 and CDR2: SNHLY and FYNNEI. V was cut by 4 bases and J by 8 bases, with 15 bases left in between. CDR3 sequence reads: CASSAHLRDDEQFF. The CDR3 nucleotides are TGTGCCAGCAGTGCCCACCTGAGAGACGATGAGCAGTTCTTC.

This clonotype was seen a few times. This CDR3 reads CATSRVQGIYYGYTF. CDR3 DNA sequence: TGTGCCACCAGCAGAGTACAGGGGATATACTATGGCTACACCTTC. This chain joins TRBV15 and TRBJ1-2, with 7 bases aligning to TRBD1. Per germline, CDR1 LNHNV and CDR2 YYDKDF (reference sequence). V was pared by 1 base and J by 3 bases, with 5 bases of the junction left unmatched. CDR3 length equals 15 residues.

The CDR3 is CASNEEVGNQPQHF. The CDR3 DNA sequence: TGTGCCAGCAATGAGGAAGTGGGCAATCAGCCCCAGCATTTT. The genes are TRBV28 and TRBJ1-5, with D uncertain. This CDR3 is built from 14 residues. Deletions cut 7 bases from V and 2 bases from J, with 12 bases between. Germline loops: CDR1 MDHEN, CDR2 SYDVKM.

CDR3 protein: CAWATSGGAETQYF. CDR3 bases: TGTGCCTGGGCTACTAGCGGGGGGGCAGAGACCCAGTACTTC. The chain combines TRBV30 with TRBJ2-5; 13 bases align to TRBD2. Losses at the gene ends were 5 bases for V and 4 bases for J; bases not matched to a gene: 4. The CDR3 has 14 amino acids. Germline V gene data show CDR1 as GTSNPN and CDR2 as SVGIG (reference sequence).

The V call is TRBV7-2, the J call TRBJ2-3, with 9 bases matching TRBD1. The CDR3 runs to 17 residues. After removal of 1 base from V and 0 bases from J, the junction contained 5 bases not matched to a gene. The germline gives CDR1 SGHTA, CDR2 FQGNSA. The CDR3: CASSLVGTGSSTDTQYF. The CDR3 nucleotides read TGTGCCAGCAGCTTAGTGGGGACAGGGTCGAGCACAGATACGCAGTATTTT.

The chain uses TRBV20-1 and TRBJ2-2; maybe TRBD2 (7 bases). Trimming pared 6 bases from V and 4 bases from J, leaving 15 bases between. The CDR3 runs 14 residues. CDR1 and CDR2 from the germline V gene are DFQATT and SNEGSKA (reference sequence). The CDR3 protein is CSALERGGTGELFF. The CDR3 DNA follows: TGCAGTGCCCTGGAGAGGGGGGGCACCGGGGAGCTGTTTTTT.

This clonotype came up a few times. V and J are TRBV11-2 and TRBJ1-2; D is uncertain. There are 13 residues in the CDR3. V lost 3 bases to trimming and J lost 6 bases, with 11 bases between them. Germline V gene lookup returns CDR1 SGHAT and CDR2 FQNNGV. The CDR3 DNA reads as TGTGCCAGCAGCTTGAGGCTAGACCATGGCTACACCTTC. Its protein product is CASSLRLDHGYTF.

The rearrangement uses TRBV6-2 or TRBV6-3 and TRBJ2-2, with 9 bases that match TRBD1. This CDR3 comprises 14 residues. Germline trimming cut 10 bases from V and 4 bases from J; bases unmatched to any gene: 7. Germline CDR1 and CDR2: MNHEY and SVGEGT. In nucleotides, the CDR3 is TGTGCCATATATACAGGGGGCAGCACCGGGGAGCTGTTTTTT. It encodes CAIYTGGSTGELFF.

The rearrangement links TRBV19 to TRBJ1-3; 9 bases are shared with TRBD1. Germline CDR1 LNHDA, CDR2 SQIVND (reference sequence). The V segment lost 7 bases and the J segment 6 bases; nucleotides outside the gene matches: 10. The CDR3 covers 15 residues. The CDR3 spells CASTPNRGPTNTIYF. In nucleotides, the CDR3 is TGTGCCAGTACCCCGAACAGGGGGCCGACAAACACCATATATTTT.

This chain uses TRBV6-2 or TRBV6-3 with TRBJ2-7; possible D gene TRBD2, 6 bases. V was shortened by 4 bases and J by 2 bases, with 15 bases between the two germline ends. Germline V CDR1 and CDR2: MNHEY, SVGEGT. This CDR3 is 15 amino acids long. The CDR3 is CASSFYLAPTYEQYF. The CDR3 region has the DNA TGTGCCAGCAGTTTCTATCTAGCGCCGACCTACGAGCAGTACTTC.

The rearrangement joins TRBV12-3 or TRBV12-4 to TRBJ1-2, with no clear D. V was shortened by 5 bases and J by 8 bases, with 21 bases between the two germline ends. The CDR3 runs 15 residues. The CDR3 is CASSPPQYGGIGYTF. For the CDR3, the DNA is TGTGCCAGCAGTCCCCCTCAGTACGGCGGAATCGGCTACACCTTC.

This clonotype was observed a few times. The rearrangement links TRBV27 to TRBJ2-1, with a tentative D call TRBD1 (5 bases). Germline V gene data show CDR1 as MNHEY and CDR2 as SMNVEV (reference sequence). There are 13 residues in the CDR3. V lost 5 bases, J lost 7 bases, and 12 bases lay in between. The CDR3 region is CASSHDRVNEQFF. CDR3 DNA sequence: TGTGCCAGCAGTCACGACAGAGTTAATGAGCAGTTCTTC.

This chain uses TRBV12-3 or TRBV12-4 with TRBJ1-3, with D possibly matching TRBD1 (5 bases). V lost 6 bases and J lost 1, with 19 bases in between. CDR3 length equals 17 residues. The CDR3 here is CASRPVRGGESGNTIYF. CDR3 DNA sequence: TGTGCCAGCAGGCCGGTGCGCGGGGGTGAATCTGGAAACACCATATATTTT.